The next 18 T cell receptor beta chains were all read from a single sample in a study of blood T cell repertoires in COVID-19. Sequencing was performed with immunoSEQ multiplex PCR; in TCRdb, only in-frame clones are kept and a portion is missing. The sample holds 200,000 to 250,000 clones; 90% are singletons and the top ten take roughly 2.5%. Sequenced input: peripheral blood. The receptors were sampled from a man aged 30-40 years with COVID-19, enrolled during active disease.

This chain joins TRBV15 and TRBJ1-5, with 10 nucleotides matching TRBD1. V trimming: 1 base; J trimming: 7 bases; junction bases outside the gene matches: 7. Germline lookup yields CDR1 LNHNV and CDR2 YYDKDF (reference sequence). This CDR3 has 16 residues. The CDR3 region is CATSRGGQGKVQPQHF. The CDR3 coding sequence is TGTGCCACCAGCAGAGGGGGACAGGGGAAAGTACAGCCCCAGCATTTT.

This chain links TRBV28 with TRBJ1-3; 10 bases map to TRBD1. V shed 10 bases and J 3 bases; nucleotides not matched to a gene: 6. Germline V gene data show CDR1 as MDHEN and CDR2 as SYDVKM. The CDR3 sequence is 14 residues long. The CDR3 sequence is CATRDRGSGNTIYF. The CDR3, as DNA: TGTGCCACCAGGGACAGGGGTAGTGGAAACACCATATATTTT.

V and J are TRBV5-4 and TRBJ2-2; 9 nucleotides line up with TRBD1. After removal of 4 bases from V and 1 base from J, the junction contained 2 bases not matched to a gene. In germline, CDR1 is SGHNT, CDR2 YYREEE (reference sequence). The CDR3 extends over 15 amino acids. CDR3 loop: CASSGGQGNTGELFF. For the CDR3, the DNA is TGTGCCAGCAGCGGGGGACAGGGGAACACCGGGGAGCTGTTTTTT. Based on the CDR3 plus reference TRBV5-4 and TRBJ2-2, the full variable domain is ETGVTQSPTHLIKTRGQQVTLRCSSQSGHNTVSWYQQALGQGPQFIFQYYREEENGRGNFPPRFSGLQFPNYSSELNVNALELDDSALYLCASSGGQGNTGELFFGEGSRLTVL.

The genes are TRBV4-2 and TRBJ1-3; 10 bases match TRBD1. This CDR3 contains 17 residues. Germline loops: CDR1 LGHNA, CDR2 YNFKEQ. V shed 2 bases and J 4 bases; nucleotides not matched to a gene: 8. The DNA for the CDR3 is TGTGCCAGCAGCCAAACCTCCGACAGGGGGCTGGGAAACACCATATATTTT. Amino acid sequence: CASSQTSDRGLGNTIYF.

A few counts support this clone. The genes are TRBV28 and TRBJ1-6, with D possibly being TRBD1 (6 bases). Germline V CDR1 and CDR2: MDHEN, SYDVKM. Trimming left V 6 bases short and J 8 bases short, with 14 bases between. This CDR3 has 14 amino acids. CDR3 sequence reads: CASRPNQGHSPLHF. CDR3 bases: TGTGCCAGCAGGCCTAATCAGGGGCATTCACCCCTCCACTTT.

With respect to this clone: This sample also contains other DNA sequences that code for the same CDR3. The chain carries TRBV5-4 and TRBJ1-2; D uncertain. The V and J ends lost 2 bases and 2 bases respectively, with 7 bases between them. This CDR3 comprises 13 residues. The V gene's germline CDR1 is SGHNT and CDR2 YYREEE (reference sequence). The CDR3 DNA follows: TGTGCCAGCAGCTTAGACGGGAACTATGGCTACACCTTC. Translation: CASSLDGNYGYTF.

The V gene is TRBV24-1, the J gene TRBJ1-2; 8 nucleotides agree with TRBD1. Looked up from germline, CDR1 is KGHDR and CDR2 is SFDVKD. The CDR3 sequence is 16 residues long. V lost 5 bases and J lost 4; bases outside the gene matches: 11. As DNA, the CDR3 is TGTGCCACCAGTGTCCCGGACAGGGCTGGGTGCTATGGCTACACCTTC. Its protein is CATSVPDRAGCYGYTF.

This clone was picked up one time. V gene TRBV27 combines with J gene TRBJ1-2; 7 positions agree with TRBD1. From germline, CDR1 is MNHEY and CDR2 SMNVEV (reference sequence). The V gene end was trimmed by 0 bases and the J gene end by 8 bases; junction bases not matched to a gene: 12. CDR3 length: 16 amino acids. As DNA, the CDR3 is TGTGCCAGCAGTTTATCGACCAGACAGGGATTGGGCGGCTACACCTTC. The encoded protein is CASSLSTRQGLGGYTF.

This clone was detected only once. The rearrangement joins TRBV24-1 to TRBJ1-1; possible D gene TRBD1, 5 bases. Trimming left V 1 base short and J 5 bases short, with 7 bases between. The germline V gene has CDR1 KGHDR and CDR2 SFDVKD. The CDR3 spans 13 residues. CDR3: CATSDFRGTEAFF. CDR3 sequence (DNA): TGTGCCACCAGTGATTTTAGGGGTACTGAAGCTTTCTTT.

V is TRBV5-6 and J is TRBJ1-2; TRBD1 agrees at 9 bases. The CDR3 totals 16 residues. Trimming removed 2 bases from V and 4 bases from J; junction bases left unmatched: 9. Germline V gene data show CDR1 as SGHDT and CDR2 as YYEEEE. This chain's CDR3 is CASSFYWDRVGYGYTF. The CDR3 DNA is TGTGCCAGCAGCTTTTATTGGGACAGGGTGGGCTATGGCTACACCTTC.

The chain is built from TRBV27 and TRBJ1-5; D is unclear. Germline assignment: CDR1 MNHEY and CDR2 SMNVEV (reference sequence). The CDR3 spans 14 residues. V lost 7 bases and J 5 bases, leaving 15 bases between the germline ends. The CDR3 region is CASMQYGSDQPQHF. In DNA form, the CDR3 reads TGTGCCAGCATGCAATACGGTTCGGATCAGCCCCAGCATTTT.

V is TRBV7-2 and J is TRBJ1-2; TRBD1 matches 10 bases. Germline CDR1 SGHTA, CDR2 FQGNSA. The CDR3 covers 14 residues. With 6 bases clipped from V and 8 bases from J, the junction kept 9 bases outside the gene matches. CDR3 sequence (DNA): TGTGCCAGCAGGTCTAGACAGGGGGCGAGGGGCTACACCTTC. The encoded protein is CASRSRQGARGYTF.

The chain uses TRBV9 and TRBJ2-7; possibly TRBD2 for D (6 bases). The CDR3 contains 13 residues. The germline gives CDR1 SGDLS, CDR2 YYNGEE. The ends were cut back, 5 bases at V and 7 bases at J, with 16 bases in the middle. The CDR3 bases are TGTGCCAGCAGTTCCAGCGGGTCTGGGGAGCAGTACTTC. Translated: CASSSSGSGEQYF.

This chain uses TRBV11-2 with TRBJ1-6; tentatively, D is TRBD1 (6 bases). Germline V lookup: CDR1 SGHAT, CDR2 FQNNGV. V dropped 6 bases and J dropped 2 bases, with 17 bases sitting between them. The CDR3 runs 17 residues. The CDR3 coding sequence is TGTGCCAGCAGACACACAGGGTTTAGCCCCTATAATTCACCCCTCCACTTT. Encoded protein: CASRHTGFSPYNSPLHF. The full variable domain, its missing parts supplied by reference TRBV11-2 and TRBJ1-6, is EAGVAQSPRYKIIEKRQSVAFWCNPISGHATLYWYQQILGQGPKLLIQFQNNGVVDDSQLPKDRFSAERLKGVDSTLKIQPAKLEDSAVYLCASRHTGFSPYNSPLHFGNGTRLTVT.

The V gene is TRBV3-1 (or the pseudogene TRBV3-2), the J gene TRBJ1-2, with TRBD1 identical over 8 bases. The junction had 6 bases not matched to a gene; V was cut back by 2 bases and J by 4 bases. This CDR3 comprises 15 residues. Germline CDR1 reads LGHDT; CDR2 reads YNNKEL (reference sequence). CDR3 in amino acids: CASSQTGGAGYGYTF. The CDR3 coding sequence is TGTGCCAGCAGCCAAACAGGGGGGGCTGGCTATGGCTACACCTTC.

In its sample, this clone was seen once. The rearrangement uses TRBV11-2 and TRBJ1-2; TRBD1 might be the D (6 bases). There are 17 residues in the CDR3. Trimming removed 1 base from V and 0 bases from J, with 15 bases in between. The germline V gene encodes CDR1 SGHAT and CDR2 FQNNGV. Here the CDR3 DNA reads TGTGCCAGCAGCTTAGTAGGGGGACGATTAGCTAACTATGGCTACACCTTC. Its translation: CASSLVGGRLANYGYTF.

The chain joins TRBV3-1 (or the pseudogene TRBV3-2) to TRBJ2-7; D not resolved. CDR3 length equals 13 residues. Germline lookup yields CDR1 LGHDT and CDR2 YNNKEL (reference sequence). V lost 2 bases to trimming and J lost 2 bases, with 7 bases between them. CDR3 residues: CASSQFGAYEQYF. The DNA for the CDR3 is TGTGCCAGCAGCCAATTCGGAGCCTACGAGCAGTACTTC.

V gene TRBV29-1 combines with J gene TRBJ2-6; possibly TRBD1 for D (5 bases). Trimming stripped 6 bases from V and 4 bases from J, with 16 bases between. In germline, CDR1 is SQVTM, CDR2 ANQGSEA. The CDR3 runs to 15 residues. For the CDR3, the DNA is TGCAGCGTCTCCGACAGTCTTGGGGGGGCCAACGTCCTGACTTTC. Encoded protein: CSVSDSLGGANVLTF.